The clone carrying this T cell receptor (beta chain) has a handful of counts. The antigen is unknown. The entry originates in a study of human T cells and chemical hapten exposure. Study-wide context: Mainly, slight library volume differences in the pool made TCR yields vary.

Findings and caveats of the study: After DPC sensitization, TCRs above 1 in 1000 frequency showed no change.

The authors' total RNA extraction used unfractionated whole blood. Unique molecular identifiers were attached to individual cDNA molecules during library preparation. Authors' data handling: There were a median of roughly 100,000 TCRs per sample, with a range from roughly 20,000 to 750,000. TCRdb reprocessed the reads with MiXCR, giving one entry per CDR3 protein. None of the V and J calls come from the authors' own analysis; TCRdb made them. The sample has about 120,000 distinct CDR3 sequences, 8.5% to 9% seen once. Trimming shortened V by 2 bases and J by 6 bases, and 12 bases separated the two germline ends. CDR1 and CDR2 (germline): MNHNY, SVGAGI (reference sequence). This CDR3 spans 14 amino acids.

This TCR was recovered from a human donor in good health. Some clones in this sample may be carry-over from other donors' samples. The sequencing input was whole blood. The chain uses TRBV6-6 and TRBJ2-3, with D maybe TRBD2 (6 bases). The CDR3 DNA is TGTGCCAGCAGTTACCGAGCTAGCGCGGATACGCAGTATTTT. As protein: CASSYRASADTQYF.